This TCR beta chain originates from a study of shared clonotypes between healthy human individuals. Some clones are missing from TCRdb's copy, which holds only in-frame ones; the method was immunoSEQ multiplex PCR. The sample comprises just over 2,000,000 clones, 90% to 95% of which are singletons, and roughly 0.13% rests with the top ten. The junction had 7 bases not matched to a gene; V was cut back by 3 bases and J by 5 bases. Germline loops: CDR1 MDHEN, CDR2 SYDVKM. This CDR3 contains 15 residues. The chain recombines TRBV28 with TRBJ1-2; TRBD1 matches at 9 bases. The source is a man aged 18-30 years in good health. Sequencing used naive CD4+ T cells sorted from blood. Subset of the sample: CD45RA+ positively selected. The CDR3 loop is CASSLGDRVAYGYTF. The CDR3 DNA reads as TGTGCCAGCAGTTTGGGGGACAGGGTAGCATATGGCTACACCTTC.